The present T cell receptor beta chain was sequenced within a study of T cell responses to AZD1222 COVID-19 vaccine. Findings and limits, study-wide: Sampling captured repertoires only after the peak T cell response.

As for this clone: Its antigen is as yet unknown.

Data came from immunoSEQ multiplex PCR; TCRdb stores just in-frame clones and leaves some out. Here the sample spans about 110,000 clones, roughly 90% being singletons. V lost 7 bases and J 4 bases, leaving 16 bases between the germline ends. Per germline, CDR1 MDHEN and CDR2 SYDVKM. The CDR3 is 14 amino acids. Sequenced material: peripheral blood, taken on day 0 of AZD1222 vaccination. V and J are TRBV28 and TRBJ2-5; D is possibly TRBD1 or TRBD2 (5 bases each). This receptor was taken from an adult in good health. CDR3 sequence (DNA): TGTGCCAGCACCGCCCCCCAGGGACGAGAGACCCAGTACTTC. It yields the protein CASTAPQGRETQYF.